The source of this TCR beta chain is a study of T cell responses to AZD1222 COVID-19 vaccine. The CDR3 is 14 residues long. Germline CDR1 LNHDA, CDR2 SQIVND (reference sequence). V lost 4 bases to trimming and J lost 0 bases, with 4 bases between them. This clone showed up just once. TCRdb's table, derived via immunoSEQ multiplex PCR, lists solely in-frame clones and lacks some. The profile covers more than 85,000 clones, with roughly nine tenths appearing a single time and 5% taken by the ten largest. This chain joins TRBV19 and TRBJ1-6; D not resolved. The clonotype comes from an adult in good health. The sample was peripheral blood, taken on day 0 of AZD1222 vaccination. CDR3 protein: CASSTGSYNSPLHF. CDR3 nucleotides: TGTGCCAGTAGTACAGGCTCCTATAATTCACCCCTCCACTTT.